This T cell receptor beta chain was found in a study of chemoradiotherapy in HPV16-positive cancers. The V and J ends lost 2 bases and 2 bases respectively, with 13 bases between them. This CDR3 is 16 amino acids long. The V gene's germline CDR1 is MNHEY and CDR2 SVGAGI. Regarding the study as a whole: Candidate HPV-specific clones and E7-related TCR motifs grew in tumor during treatment. HPV-responsive T-cell expansion during chemoradiotherapy was linked to improved recurrence-free survival in HPV16-positive patients.

A note on this clone: Its target is unknown.

The table came from immunoSEQ multiplex PCR; TCRdb's copy has only in-frame clones and leaves some out. The repertoire holds 25,000 to 40,000 clones, roughly 87% seen once, with about 3.4% in the top ten. Sequenced material: blood, taken from a patient who underwent chemoradiotherapy. The chain joins TRBV6-5 to TRBJ2-1; D could derive from TRBD1 or TRBD2 (5 bases each). This sequence originates from a human donor with HPV-associated anogenital cancer. The CDR3 DNA follows: TGTGCCAGCAGTTACCGGGGACCCCACACCTACAATGAGCAGTTCTTC. It is translated as CASSYRGPHTYNEQFF.